The rows below give T cell receptor beta chains drawn from one sample of a study of OX40 agonist ivuxolimab in advanced cancers. Profiled with immunoSEQ multiplex PCR; TCRdb holds only in-frame clones, not every one. The data hold some 50,000 clones, with around 80% observed a single time. The input for sequencing was CD4+ or CD8+ T cells sorted from blood, taken in a trial of the OX40 agonist ivuxolimab. The receptors derive from an adult with an advanced solid tumor such as melanoma, head and neck, liver or kidney cancer. Each CDR3 is given with its conserved first and last residue. D genes are given only for firm matches. A clone size is listed for some rows: how often the clone was seen (once, few, many), or a class if it is expanded.

d_call	v_call	j_call	clone_size	cdr3_aa	cdr3_nt
NA	TRBV18	TRBJ2-1	NA	CASSPTSSSYNEQFF	TGTGCCAGCTCACCAACTAGCAGCTCCTACAATGAGCAGTTCTTC
NA	TRBV18	TRBJ1-1	NA	CASSLRQPNTEAFF	TGTGCCAGCTCACTTAGGCAGCCCAACACTGAAGCTTTCTTT
NA	TRBV18	TRBJ2-4	once	CASSPRPPFIQYF	TGTGCCAGCTCACCACGCCCCCCGTTCATTCAGTACTTC
NA	TRBV6-1	TRBJ2-3	NA	CASSGTRGDTQYF	TGTGCCAGCAGTGGGACCCGGGGAGATACGCAGTATTTT
NA	TRBV4-1	TRBJ1-1	NA	CASSLGRTNTEAFF	TGCGCCAGCAGCCTTGGACGTACGAACACTGAAGCTTTCTTT
TRBD1	TRBV28	TRBJ1-6	few	CASSWIAPRDRVSPLHF	TGTGCCAGCAGTTGGATAGCACCTCGGGACAGGGTTTCACCCCTCCACTTT
NA	TRBV7-9	TRBJ1-2	NA	CASSPTMGDYGYTF	TGTGCCAGCAGCCCTACAATGGGGGACTATGGCTACACCTTC
NA	TRBV11-1	TRBJ2-2	NA	CASSPWTGNTGELFF	TGTGCCAGCAGCCCCTGGACTGGTAACACCGGGGAGCTGTTTTTT
TRBD2	TRBV4-1	TRBJ2-1	NA	CASSRRTSGSSGEQFF	TGCGCCAGCAGCAGAAGGACTAGCGGGAGCTCTGGTGAGCAGTTCTTC
NA	TRBV21-1	TRBJ2-7	NA	CASSPYSYEQYF	TGTGCCAGCAGCCCGTACTCCTACGAGCAGTACTTC
TRBD1	TRBV11-2	TRBJ1-2	NA	CASRVARTGGDYGYTF	TGTGCCAGCAGGGTTGCTAGGACAGGGGGGGACTATGGCTACACCTTC
NA	TRBV7-8	TRBJ2-7	NA	CASSLGQSSYEQYF	TGTGCCAGCAGCTTAGGGCAGAGCTCCTACGAGCAGTACTTC
NA	TRBV6-1	TRBJ2-1	few	CASSEGWQGEQFF	TGTGCCAGCAGTGAAGGATGGCAAGGGGAGCAGTTCTTC
TRBD1	TRBV5-4	TRBJ1-2	NA	CASSRPPDREDGYTF	TGTGCCAGCAGCCGACCGCCGGACAGGGAGGATGGCTACACCTTC
NA	TRBV20-1	TRBJ2-3	NA	CSLEGIVQYF	TGCAGTTTAGAGGGTATAGTGCAGTATTTT
NA	TRBV4-2	TRBJ2-2	NA	CASSGATNTGELFF	TGTGCCAGCAGTGGGGCGACGAACACCGGGGAGCTGTTTTTT
TRBD1	TRBV18	TRBJ1-4	few	CASSPQTGANEKLFF	TGTGCCAGCTCGCCTCAGACAGGGGCTAATGAAAAACTGTTTTTT
TRBD1	TRBV6-1	TRBJ1-5	NA	CASSSDRGRNQPQHF	TGTGCCAGCAGTTCAGACAGGGGGCGCAATCAGCCCCAGCATTTT
TRBD1	TRBV6-5	TRBJ1-5	NA	CASSRQGAGQPQHF	TGTGCCAGCAGTCGGCAGGGGGCCGGTCAGCCCCAGCATTTT
NA	TRBV6-6	TRBJ2-2	NA	CASSPRGQRYTGELFF	TGTGCCAGCAGTCCCCGGGGACAAAGGTACACCGGGGAGCTGTTTTTT
TRBD2	TRBV4-1	TRBJ2-6	NA	CASSPGGALAANVLTF	TGCGCCAGCAGCCCGGGGGGAGCTCTGGCGGCCAACGTCCTGACTTTC
TRBD1	TRBV10-3	TRBJ2-7	NA	CAISIDRGREQYF	TGTGCCATCAGCATCGACAGGGGTCGCGAGCAGTACTTC
NA	TRBV19	TRBJ2-7	NA	CASSRHGGASSYEQYF	TGTGCCAGTAGCCGTCATGGGGGCGCCAGCTCCTACGAGCAGTACTTC
NA	TRBV28	TRBJ1-5	NA	CASSSPLRGQPQHF	TGTGCCAGCAGTTCTCCCCTTAGGGGTCAGCCCCAGCATTTT
TRBD2	TRBV5-4	TRBJ2-5	NA	CASSPGREPRETQYF	TGTGCCAGCAGTCCGGGGCGGGAGCCTCGGGAGACCCAGTACTTC
NA	TRBV5-1	TRBJ2-1	once	CASSLVDWSYNEQFF	TGCGCCAGCAGCTTGGTGGACTGGTCCTACAATGAGCAGTTCTTC
NA	TRBV7-2	TRBJ2-7	NA	CASSWGDNLRYEQYF	TGTGCCAGCTCTTGGGGGGACAACCTCCGCTACGAGCAGTACTTC
TRBD2	TRBV19	TRBJ2-7	once	CASSIPGLAYEQYF	TGTGCCAGTAGTATACCGGGACTAGCCTACGAGCAGTACTTC
NA	TRBV7-2	TRBJ2-5	once	CASSLVYQETQYF	TGTGCCAGCAGCCTAGTCTACCAGGAGACCCAGTACTTC
TRBD1	TRBV5-1	TRBJ1-5	few	CASSLEGQGNQPQHF	TGCGCCAGCAGCTTGGAGGGACAGGGGAATCAGCCCCAGCATTTT
NA	TRBV30	TRBJ1-5	once	CAWSVRSNQPQHF	TGTGCCTGGAGTGTCCGTAGCAATCAGCCCCAGCATTTT
TRBD1	TRBV29-1	TRBJ1-3	NA	CSSRDSSGNTIYF	TGCAGCTCTCGGGACAGCTCTGGAAACACCATATATTTT
NA	TRBV7-8	TRBJ1-1	once	CASSLEFGNTEAFF	TGTGCCAGCAGCTTAGAATTCGGGAACACTGAAGCTTTCTTT
TRBD1	TRBV6-1	TRBJ2-3	NA	CASSGKGGLIADTQYF	TGTGCCAGCAGTGGGAAAGGGGGCCTTATAGCAGATACGCAGTATTTT
TRBD1	TRBV13	TRBJ2-1	few	CASSLRGQGDYEQFF	TGTGCCAGCAGCTTGAGGGGACAGGGGGATTATGAGCAGTTCTTC
NA	TRBV10-3	TRBJ1-3	once	CAISEGNSGNTIYF	TGTGCCATCAGTGAGGGCAACTCTGGAAACACCATATATTTT
NA	TRBV6-4	TRBJ2-5	NA	CASSDSRALQTQYF	TGTGCCAGCAGTGACTCCAGAGCCCTACAGACCCAGTACTTC
NA	TRBV30	TRBJ1-1	NA	CAWSVGGQTEAFF	TGTGCCTGGAGTGTAGGGGGGCAGACTGAAGCTTTCTTT
NA	TRBV11-1	TRBJ2-1	NA	CASSLAKTSVVNEQFF	TGTGCCAGCAGCTTAGCCAAGACTAGTGTAGTTAATGAGCAGTTCTTC
NA	TRBV27	TRBJ2-3	NA	CASSSPARRTDTQYF	TGTGCCAGCAGTTCCCCTGCGCGGCGCACAGATACGCAGTATTTT
NA	TRBV6-6	TRBJ1-4	NA	CASSTSTDYEKLFF	TGTGCCAGCAGTACCTCGACGGACTATGAAAAACTGTTTTTT
TRBD2	TRBV4-2	TRBJ2-7	NA	CASSRGTSGDYEQYF	TGTGCCAGCAGCCGAGGGACTAGCGGGGACTACGAGCAGTACTTC
TRBD1	TRBV5-6	TRBJ2-7	NA	CASSMGQGLYEQYF	TGTGCCAGCAGCATGGGACAGGGGCTGTACGAGCAGTACTTC
NA	TRBV5-4	TRBJ2-5	NA	CASSGVGETQYF	TGTGCCAGCAGCGGGGTGGGGGAGACCCAGTACTTC
TRBD1	TRBV7-9	TRBJ1-2	NA	CASSLLGQGGYTF	TGTGCCAGCAGCTTGTTGGGACAGGGTGGCTACACCTTC
NA	TRBV27	TRBJ1-2	NA	CASRTVGTRGGYTF	TGTGCCAGCAGAACTGTGGGCACGCGGGGTGGCTACACCTTC
NA	TRBV6-5	TRBJ1-2	NA	CASAPQEHYGYTF	TGTGCCAGCGCCCCACAGGAACACTATGGCTACACCTTC
TRBD1	TRBV5-1	TRBJ2-7	NA	CASSTRTGPYEQYF	TGCGCCAGCAGCACTAGGACAGGGCCCTACGAGCAGTACTTC
NA	TRBV9	TRBJ2-7	few	CASSVAPGTSYEQYF	TGTGCCAGCAGCGTAGCCCCAGGGACGAGTTACGAGCAGTACTTC
TRBD1	TRBV30	TRBJ1-4	once	CAWSAPDRGYEKLFF	TGTGCCTGGAGCGCCCCGGACAGGGGGTATGAAAAACTGTTTTTT